Each of the 20 T cell receptor beta chains below was sequenced from the same sample in a study of CD8 T cells in ankylosing spondylitis. General study points: Ankylosing spondylitis blood appeared to be characterized by a TCR beta motif of under 10 highly homologous variants.

Their antigens remain unidentified. TCRdb ran MiXCR on the 5' RACE reads and lists one entry per CDR3 protein. The sample yields about 130,000 distinct CDR3 sequences, roughly 17% seen once. The specimen was blood, either unsorted or a sorted T cell fraction (not recorded which). These receptors all come from a male donor with ankylosing spondylitis.

This clonotype was picked up a small number of times. The rearrangement joins TRBV4-1 to TRBJ1-5; no reliable D call. The V gene lost 3 bases and the J gene lost 2 bases, with 5 bases spanning the gap. This CDR3 is 13 amino acids long. Looked up from germline, CDR1 is MGHRA and CDR2 is YSYEKL. CDR3 in amino acids: CASSQRGNQPQHF. The CDR3 nucleotides are TGCGCCAGCAGCCAGAGGGGCAATCAGCCCCAGCATTTT.

This clonotype appeared a few times. The rearrangement joins TRBV2 to TRBJ1-3, with 7 bases that match TRBD1. The CDR3 extends over 15 amino acids. Germline CDR1 is SNHLY and CDR2 is FYNNEI. The trim removed 4 bases at V and 4 bases at J, leaving 7 bases unmatched. CDR3 amino acids: CASSGDRVRGNTIYF. CDR3 in DNA: TGTGCCAGCAGTGGAGACAGGGTTAGAGGAAACACCATATATTTT. Filled out from reference TRBV2 and TRBJ1-3, the complete variable domain reads EPEVTQTPSHQVTQMGQEVILRCVPISNHLYFYWYRQILGQKVEFLVSFYNNEISEKSEIFDDQFSVERPDGSNFTLKIRSTKLEDSAMYFCASSGDRVRGNTIYFGEGSWLTVV.

The chain employs TRBV28 and TRBJ1-2; 9 nucleotides align to TRBD1. Germline-derived CDR1 and CDR2 are MDHEN and SYDVKM. Trimming removed 3 bases from V and 5 bases from J; junction bases left unmatched: 7. The CDR3 has 15 residues. DNA of the CDR3: TGTGCCAGCAGTTTCACCCCGACAGGGGGATATGGCTACACCTTC. It translates to CASSFTPTGGYGYTF.

The chain is built from TRBV6-6 and TRBJ2-1; a weak D match, TRBD2 (5 bases). This CDR3 region has 13 residues. Trimming took off 2 bases at V and 6 bases at J, with 8 bases between the two ends. Germline values: CDR1 MNHNY, CDR2 SVGAGI (reference sequence). The CDR3 is CASSYALGNEQFF. Here the CDR3 DNA reads TGTGCCAGCAGTTACGCACTAGGCAATGAGCAGTTCTTC.

The chain recombines TRBV28 with TRBJ2-1; D unresolved. The CDR3 sequence is 13 residues long. V was cut by 4 bases and J by 6 bases, with 10 bases left in between. CDR1 and CDR2 (germline): MDHEN, SYDVKM. CDR3 in DNA: TGTGCCAGCAGTTACCCCCGGAGCAATGAGCAGTTCTTC. The encoded protein is CASSYPRSNEQFF.

The table lists this clonotype with a few counts. The rearrangement links TRBV6-6 to TRBJ1-5; D not resolved. The CDR3 is made up of 13 amino acids. Germline lookup yields CDR1 MNHNY and CDR2 SVGAGI (reference sequence). V was cut by 2 bases and J by 7 bases, with 9 bases left in between. Here the CDR3 DNA reads TGTGCCAGCAGTTACGGCAGCTCCCAGCCCCAGCATTTT. This codes for CASSYGSSQPQHF.

About this clonotype itself: The junction and the germline gene differ at one end; a read error may be behind it. The chain employs TRBV6-4 and TRBJ2-3; 10 bases are a match to TRBD2. Germline V gives CDR1 MRHNA, CDR2 SNTAGT. The CDR3 has 15 amino acids. CDR3 in amino acids: CASGDSGRATDTQYF. CDR3 coding DNA: TGTGCCAGCGGTGACAGCGGGAGGGCCACAGATACGCAGTATTTT.

The chain carries TRBV13 and TRBJ1-4; D uncertain. This CDR3 has 14 residues. Germline V gene lookup returns CDR1 PRHDT and CDR2 FYEKMQ (reference sequence). V was cut by 1 base and J by 4 bases, with 7 bases left in between. CDR3 DNA sequence: TGTGCCAGCAGCTTAGTCGGGCATAATGAAAAACTGTTTTTT. Translating it yields CASSLVGHNEKLFF.

This clonotype was seen repeatedly, ten times or more. As DNA, the CDR3 is TGCGCCAGCAGCCACAGGGAGAACACCGGGGAGCTGTTTTTT. Translated, it gives CASSHRENTGELFF. V usage is TRBV4-1 and J usage is TRBJ2-2; D might be TRBD1 (5 bases). CDR1 and CDR2 (germline): MGHRA, YSYEKL. CDR3 length: 14 amino acids. V was cut by 3 bases and J by 1 base, with 6 bases left in between.

Only a few counts were recorded for this clonotype. The chain links TRBV12-3 or TRBV12-4 to TRBJ2-2; 9 nucleotides match TRBD2. Trimming took 6 bases from V and 5 from J; bases not matched to a gene: 13. The length of the CDR3 is 17 residues. Here the CDR3 reads CASSPLAGSGGTGELFF. In DNA, the CDR3 is TGTGCCAGCAGCCCTCTAGCGGGATCAGGAGGGACCGGGGAGCTGTTTTTT.

This chain uses TRBV20-1 with TRBJ1-3; maybe TRBD1 (5 bases). Germline CDR1 is DFQATT and CDR2 is SNEGSKA (reference sequence). This CDR3 comprises 15 residues. V was pared by 0 bases and J by 0 bases, with 9 bases between. The CDR3 spells CSAREDIFSGNTIYF. The DNA of the CDR3 is TGCAGTGCTAGAGAGGACATCTTCTCTGGAAACACCATATATTTT.

This clonotype was observed a handful of times. V gene TRBV7-8 combines with J gene TRBJ1-4, with a possible D match to TRBD1 (5 bases). The V and J ends lost 5 bases and 3 bases respectively, with 13 bases between them. Looked up from germline, CDR1 is SGHVS and CDR2 is FQNEAQ. The CDR3 is 15 amino acids. The CDR3 DNA sequence: TGTGCCAGCAGCCCTCTCTTAGGGGCTAATGAAAAACTGTTTTTT. This sequence encodes CASSPLLGANEKLFF.

This clonotype was seen only a few times. The chain employs TRBV7-8 and TRBJ2-7; 9 nucleotides line up with TRBD2. Germline lookup yields CDR1 SGHVS and CDR2 FQNEAQ. The V and J ends lost 0 bases and 2 bases, in that order; junction bases with no gene match: 8. This CDR3 contains 17 residues. DNA of the CDR3: TGTGCCAGCAGCTTAGCTGTGTCGACTAGCGGACCCTACGAGCAGTACTTC. It specifies CASSLAVSTSGPYEQYF.

V gene TRBV5-1 combines with J gene TRBJ2-7; 7 bases are shared with TRBD1. The CDR3 length is 15 residues. V shed 7 bases, J shed 0 bases, and the junction held 10 bases outside the gene matches. Germline CDR1 and CDR2: SGHRS and YFSETQ. CDR3 sequence: CASRGLGDSSYEQYF. In DNA, the CDR3 is TGCGCCAGCCGGGGTTTGGGGGACAGCTCCTACGAGCAGTACTTC.

This clonotype showed up just a few times. The V call is TRBV29-1, the J call TRBJ2-2; D perhaps matches TRBD2 (7 bases). Germline assignment: CDR1 SQVTM and CDR2 ANQGSEA. The germline V and J ends were trimmed by 1 base and 13 bases, with 22 bases remaining between them. The CDR3 sequence is 15 residues long. Written as DNA, the CDR3 is TGCAGCGTTGAAGGCTCCACCGGGGGGCATCGGGGGCTGTTTTTT. Translated, it gives CSVEGSTGGHRGLFF.

V usage is TRBV12-5 and J usage is TRBJ2-4, with D perhaps TRBD1 (6 bases). The CDR3 loop spans 15 amino acids. The germline V and J ends were trimmed by 7 bases and 0 bases, with 13 bases remaining between them. CDR1 is LGHNT and CDR2 is FRNRAP in the germline V gene. As DNA, the CDR3 is TGTGCTAGTGCCCAGGGGCGACTAGCCAAAAACATTCAGTACTTC. It specifies CASAQGRLAKNIQYF.

V usage is TRBV5-1 and J usage is TRBJ2-6; D is ambiguous. V shed 3 bases and J shed 0 bases, with 13 bases lying between them. In germline, CDR1 is SGHRS, CDR2 YFSETQ. This CDR3 is 17 amino acids long. The CDR3 nucleotides are TGCGCCAGCAGCTCCTCTAATCGGCGCTCTGGGGCCAACGTCCTGACTTTC. Protein sequence: CASSSSNRRSGANVLTF.

This clonotype was counted only a few times. The chain links TRBV11-2 to TRBJ1-1; 7 nucleotides line up with TRBD1. In germline, CDR1 is SGHAT, CDR2 FQNNGV. V lost 10 bases and J lost 3; bases outside the gene matches: 14. The CDR3 consists of 15 residues. This chain's CDR3 is CATSGAPTGDTEAFF. The CDR3, as DNA: TGTGCCACGTCAGGGGCCCCTACAGGGGACACTGAAGCTTTCTTT.

This clonotype showed up just a few times. The rearrangement links TRBV4-1 to TRBJ1-6; 7 bases map to TRBD1. Losses at the gene ends were 0 bases for V and 4 bases for J; bases not matched to a gene: 3. Germline loops: CDR1 MGHRA, CDR2 YSYEKL. The CDR3 has 16 amino acids. The CDR3 sequence: CASSQDQGQYNSPLHF. The CDR3 region has the DNA TGCGCCAGCAGCCAAGATCAGGGACAGTATAATTCACCCCTCCACTTT.

This clonotype was observed a handful of times. The chain carries TRBV10-2 and TRBJ2-7; tentatively, D is TRBD1 (5 bases). Per the germline V gene, CDR1 is WSHSY and CDR2 is SAAADI. CDR3 length equals 15 residues. Between the trimmed V and J ends, which lost 4 bases and 2 bases, there was a span of 15 bases. In DNA, the CDR3 is TGCGCCAGCAGTGGCAGGGAAGACCTCCCCTACGAGCAGTACTTC. Translating it yields CASSGREDLPYEQYF.